Included here is one TCR beta chain sequence, with context. Its antigen is unidentified. This CDR3 spans 15 amino acids. Trimming cost V 3 bases and J 4 bases; bases outside gene matches: 2. In germline, CDR1 is SGHTA, CDR2 FQGTGA. This entry comes from a study of long-term antiretroviral therapy in people with HIV. Study conclusions and caveats: At every time point, clones expanded before ART dominated the repertoire.

At the survey level, the v3.0 immunoSEQ assay was run. Measured with immunoSEQ multiplex PCR; TCRdb has only the in-frame clones, and not every one. The repertoire includes about 18,000 clones, 91% of them detected once, and about 9.6% sits in the top ten. This sequence joins TRBV7-3 and TRBJ2-3; 12 positions agree with TRBD2. The TCR originated in a man aged 45 to 65 with HIV. Specimen: unsorted PBMCs, collected 3 years after starting antiretroviral therapy. The CDR3 region is CASSLTSGGPDTQYF. CDR3 coding DNA: TGTGCCAGCAGCTTGACTAGCGGGGGACCAGATACGCAGTATTTT.